The source of this T cell receptor (beta chain) is a study of blood T cells in healthy people across ages. Study background: For every two T cells, template switching captured about one barcoded beta molecule.

Study-level results: The study found more naive CD4+ cells and higher diversity in long-lived than aged donors.

Per individual sample, total RNA of at least 5.5 micrograms was extracted. Comment on this clonotype: What it binds is unknown.

The second PCR ran about 6 to 11 cycles with a sample-barcoded 5' primer and J-beta primers. TCRdb passed the 5' RACE reads through MiXCR, listing each CDR3 protein once. The sample shows about 1.8 million distinct CDR3 sequences, roughly 50% of them seen only once. The CDR3 totals 15 residues. The germline V gene encodes CDR1 MNHNS and CDR2 SASEGT. Between the trimmed V and J ends, which lost 7 bases and 8 bases, there was a span of 21 bases. V is TRBV6-1 and J is TRBJ2-1; tentatively, D is TRBD1 (5 bases). The sequence was collected from a woman between 40 and 50 years old in good health. What was sequenced was blood. The CDR3 bases are TGTGCCAGCATAAGGGCCCTAGGGGCTTGGGATGAGCAGTTCTTC. Translating gives CASIRALGAWDEQFF.